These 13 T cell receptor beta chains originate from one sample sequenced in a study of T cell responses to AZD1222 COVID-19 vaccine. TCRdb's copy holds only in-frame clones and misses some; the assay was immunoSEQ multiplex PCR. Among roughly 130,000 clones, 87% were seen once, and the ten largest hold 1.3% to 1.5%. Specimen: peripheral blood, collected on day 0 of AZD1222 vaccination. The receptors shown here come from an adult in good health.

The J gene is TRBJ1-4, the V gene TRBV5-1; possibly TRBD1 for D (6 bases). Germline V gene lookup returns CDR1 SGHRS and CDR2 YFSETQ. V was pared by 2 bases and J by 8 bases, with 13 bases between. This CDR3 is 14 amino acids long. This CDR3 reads CASSFSDSGEKLFF. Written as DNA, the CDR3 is TGCGCCAGCAGCTTCTCGGACAGTGGGGAAAAACTGTTTTTT.

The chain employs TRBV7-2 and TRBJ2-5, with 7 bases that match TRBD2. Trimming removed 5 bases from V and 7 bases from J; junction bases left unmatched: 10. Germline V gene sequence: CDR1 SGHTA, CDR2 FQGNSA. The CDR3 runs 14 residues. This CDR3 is CASSAAGLRVTQYF. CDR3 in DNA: TGTGCCAGCAGCGCTGCGGGACTACGGGTGACCCAGTACTTC.

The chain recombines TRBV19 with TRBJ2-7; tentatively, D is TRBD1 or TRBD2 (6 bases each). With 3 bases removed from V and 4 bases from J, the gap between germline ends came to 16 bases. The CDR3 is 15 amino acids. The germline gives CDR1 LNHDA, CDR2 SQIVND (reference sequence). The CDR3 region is CASSIQSGASYEQYF. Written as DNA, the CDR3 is TGTGCCAGTAGTATTCAGTCGGGGGCATCTTACGAGCAGTACTTC.

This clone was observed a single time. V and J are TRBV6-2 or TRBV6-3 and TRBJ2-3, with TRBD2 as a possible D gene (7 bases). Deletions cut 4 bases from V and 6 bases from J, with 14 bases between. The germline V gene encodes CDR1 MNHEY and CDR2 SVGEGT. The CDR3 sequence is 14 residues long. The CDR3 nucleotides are TGTGCCAGCAGTTTTGCGGGGGCGAGGGATACGCAGTATTTT. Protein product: CASSFAGARDTQYF.

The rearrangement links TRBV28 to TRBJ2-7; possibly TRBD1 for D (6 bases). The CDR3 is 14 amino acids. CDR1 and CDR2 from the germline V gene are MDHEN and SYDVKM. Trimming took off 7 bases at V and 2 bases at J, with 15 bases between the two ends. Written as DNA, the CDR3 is TGTGCCAGCAACAACCAGGGACAACCCTACGAGCAGTACTTC. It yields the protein CASNNQGQPYEQYF.

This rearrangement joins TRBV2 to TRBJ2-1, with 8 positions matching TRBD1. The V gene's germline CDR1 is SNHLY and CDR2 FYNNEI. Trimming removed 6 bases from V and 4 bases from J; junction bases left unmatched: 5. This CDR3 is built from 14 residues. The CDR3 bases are TGTGCCAGCAGAGGACAGGGTATTTACAATGAGCAGTTCTTC. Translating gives CASRGQGIYNEQFF.

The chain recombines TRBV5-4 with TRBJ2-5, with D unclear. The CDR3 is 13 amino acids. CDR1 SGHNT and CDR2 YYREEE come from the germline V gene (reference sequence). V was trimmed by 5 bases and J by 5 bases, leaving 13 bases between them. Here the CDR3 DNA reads TGTGCCAGCAGTCGAGCTAGTATGGAGACCCAGTACTTC. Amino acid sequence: CASSRASMETQYF.

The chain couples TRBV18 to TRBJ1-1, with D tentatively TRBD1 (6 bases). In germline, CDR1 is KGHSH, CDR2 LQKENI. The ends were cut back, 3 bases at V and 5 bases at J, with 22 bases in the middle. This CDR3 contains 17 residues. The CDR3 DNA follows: TGTGCCAGCTCACCTGGGCCCATGGGGGCGCGGTATACTGAAGCTTTCTTT. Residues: CASSPGPMGARYTEAFF.

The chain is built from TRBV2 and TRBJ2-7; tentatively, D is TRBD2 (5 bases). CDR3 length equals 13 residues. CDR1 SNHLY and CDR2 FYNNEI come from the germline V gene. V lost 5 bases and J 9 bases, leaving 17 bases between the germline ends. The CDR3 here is CASSNGLAGVQYF. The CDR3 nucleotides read TGTGCCAGCAGTAACGGACTCGCCGGGGTGCAGTACTTC.

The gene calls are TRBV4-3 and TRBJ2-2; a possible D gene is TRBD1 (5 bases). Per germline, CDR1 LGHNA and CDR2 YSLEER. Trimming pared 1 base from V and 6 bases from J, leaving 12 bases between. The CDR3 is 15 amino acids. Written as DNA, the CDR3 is TGCGCCAGCAGCCAAGGGCCCAGGGTAGCCGGGGAGCTGTTTTTT. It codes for CASSQGPRVAGELFF.

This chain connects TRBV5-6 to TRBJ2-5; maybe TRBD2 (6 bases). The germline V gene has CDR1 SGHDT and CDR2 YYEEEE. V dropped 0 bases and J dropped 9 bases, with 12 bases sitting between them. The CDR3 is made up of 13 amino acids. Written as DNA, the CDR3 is TGTGCCAGCAGCTTGGGAAGTAGGAGGGCCCAGTACTTC. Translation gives CASSLGSRRAQYF.

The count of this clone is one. CDR3 sequence: CASSPPGTVEAFF. The CDR3 nucleotides are TGCGCCAGCAGCCCCCCAGGGACAGTTGAAGCTTTCTTT. The chain carries TRBV5-1 and TRBJ1-1; 7 bases fit TRBD1. This CDR3 is built from 13 residues. Trimming at V came to 4 bases and at J to 7 bases, leaving 7 bases not matched to a gene. In germline, CDR1 is SGHRS, CDR2 YFSETQ. The full variable domain, completed using reference TRBV5-1 and TRBJ1-1, is KAGVTQTPRYLIKTRGQQVTLSCSPISGHRSVSWYQQTPGQGLQFLFEYFSETQRNKGNFPGRFSGRQFSNSRSEMNVSTLELGDSALYLCASSPPGTVEAFFGQGTRLTVV.

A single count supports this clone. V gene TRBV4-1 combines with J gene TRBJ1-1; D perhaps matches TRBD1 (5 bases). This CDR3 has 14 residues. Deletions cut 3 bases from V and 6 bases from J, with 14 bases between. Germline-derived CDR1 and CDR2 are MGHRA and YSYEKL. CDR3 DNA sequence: TGCGCCAGCAGCCAGCCAAGGAGGGGCCCTGAAGCTTTCTTT. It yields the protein CASSQPRRGPEAFF.